The text below deals with one TCR beta chain. As yet, its antigen is unknown. Reverse transcribing all isolated RNA meant expressed TCRB transcripts were sequenced. Data came from immunoSEQ multiplex PCR; TCRdb stores just in-frame clones and leaves some out. The sample includes around 280,000 clones, approximately 15% of them seen just once. The CDR3 loop spans 15 amino acids. Germline CDR1 and CDR2: SGHRS and YFSETQ. Unmatched junction bases numbered 7, after V lost 2 bases and J lost 5 bases. This entry comes from a study of beta chain features in type 1 diabetes. Study background: Cells sorted and examined across all samples totaled approximately 100,000,000.

Findings and caveats of the study: Shortening that was moderate but significant affected the TCRB CDR3s of Type 1 diabetes patients in all four CD4+ subsets. Reduced insertions and increased deletions marked VDJ junctions in type 1 diabetes patients.

Sequencing input: naive CD4+ T cells from blood. The sequence derives from a man aged 18 to 30 with type 1 diabetes. This chain links TRBV5-1 with TRBJ2-1, with 7 bases that match TRBD2. The CDR3 loop reads CASSFGRGKHNEQFF. In DNA form, the CDR3 reads TGCGCCAGCAGCTTCGGGCGGGGGAAACACAATGAGCAGTTCTTC.